Below, one T cell receptor beta chain is given with its context. Time point reported: baseline pretreatment blood. Treatment reported: 15 Gy SBRT to primary tumor, nephrectomy 4 weeks later. After SBRT, blood was collected at 2 and 4 weeks, plus baseline. This entry belongs to a study of radiation and T cells in renal cell carcinoma. Study context: Nephrectomy followed 15 Gy stereotactic body radiation by 4 weeks.

Generated by immunoSEQ multiplex PCR, the TCRdb table keeps only in-frame clones and is missing some. The data show roughly 150,000 clones, with approximately 90% seen just once and around 4.4% held by the top ten. Specimen: blood, collected from a patient whose treatment included radiotherapy and nephrectomy. The sequence was collected from a woman between 65 and 79 years old with renal cell carcinoma.

The CDR3 DNA is TGCAGCGGGAAGACTAGCGGAGTACCCACAGATACGCAGTATTTT. This codes for CSGKTSGVPTDTQYF. V and J are TRBV29-1 and TRBJ2-3, with TRBD2 matching 9 bases. Germline CDR1 is SQVTM and CDR2 is ANQGSEA. CDR3 length equals 15 residues. V shed 7 bases, J shed 2 bases, and the junction held 10 bases outside the gene matches.